The clone carrying this TCR beta chain was found a few times. Noted time point: persistent/refractory GD, antithyroid drugs over 5 years with positive TRAb. Extracted RNA from PBMCs served as the source of the TCR library. This specimen comes from a study of regulatory T cells in long-lasting Graves disease. In building TCR beta libraries, iRepertoire HTBI primers were used together with Arm-PCR of CDR3 regions. In TCRdb, the multiplex PCR reads were re-called with MiXCR into one record per CDR3 protein. The table has fewer than 400,000 distinct CDR3 sequences, roughly a fifth seen once. The receptor comes from a female donor with Graves disease. This specimen consisted of peripheral blood mononuclear cells (PBMCs), obtained when the disease was refractory, from a patient treated with antithyroid drugs.

CDR3 protein: CASSLGGTDYEQYF. In nucleotides, the CDR3 is TGCGCCAGCAGCTTGGGGGGGACAGACTACGAGCAGTACTTC. V usage is TRBV5-1 and J usage is TRBJ2-7, with TRBD1 matching over 7 bases. CDR1 is SGHRS and CDR2 is YFSETQ in the germline V gene. After removal of 0 bases from V and 3 bases from J, the junction contained 3 bases not matched to a gene. This CDR3 has 14 amino acids.